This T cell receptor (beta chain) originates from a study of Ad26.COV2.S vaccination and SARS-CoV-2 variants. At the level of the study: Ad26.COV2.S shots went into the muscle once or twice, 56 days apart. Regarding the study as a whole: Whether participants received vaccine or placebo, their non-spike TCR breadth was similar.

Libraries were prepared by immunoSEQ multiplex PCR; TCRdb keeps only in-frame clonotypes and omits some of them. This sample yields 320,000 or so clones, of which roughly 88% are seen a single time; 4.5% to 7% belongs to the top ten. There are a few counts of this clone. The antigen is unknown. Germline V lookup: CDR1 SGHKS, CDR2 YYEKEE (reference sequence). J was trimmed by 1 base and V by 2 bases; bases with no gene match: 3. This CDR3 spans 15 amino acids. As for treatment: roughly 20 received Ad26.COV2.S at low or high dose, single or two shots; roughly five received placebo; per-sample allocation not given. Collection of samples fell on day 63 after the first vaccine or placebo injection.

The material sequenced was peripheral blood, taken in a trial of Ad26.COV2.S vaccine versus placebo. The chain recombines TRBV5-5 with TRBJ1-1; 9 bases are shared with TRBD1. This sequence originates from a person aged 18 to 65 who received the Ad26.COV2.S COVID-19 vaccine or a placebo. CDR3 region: CASSFLGQGNTEAFF. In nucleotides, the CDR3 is TGTGCCAGCAGCTTCTTGGGACAGGGGAACACTGAAGCTTTCTTT.